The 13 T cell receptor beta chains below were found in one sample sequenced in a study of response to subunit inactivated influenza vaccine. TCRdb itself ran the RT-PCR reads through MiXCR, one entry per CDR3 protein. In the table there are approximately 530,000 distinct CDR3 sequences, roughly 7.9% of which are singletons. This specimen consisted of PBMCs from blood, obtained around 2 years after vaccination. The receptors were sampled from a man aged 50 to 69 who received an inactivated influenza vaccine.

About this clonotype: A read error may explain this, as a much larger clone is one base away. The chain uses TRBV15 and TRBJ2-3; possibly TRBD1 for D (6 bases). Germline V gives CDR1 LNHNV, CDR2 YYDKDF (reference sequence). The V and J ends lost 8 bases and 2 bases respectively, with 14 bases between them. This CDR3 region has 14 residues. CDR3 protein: CATSAVGATDTQYF. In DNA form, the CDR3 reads TGTGCCACCTCTGCAGTGGGGGCCACAGATACGCAGTATTTT.

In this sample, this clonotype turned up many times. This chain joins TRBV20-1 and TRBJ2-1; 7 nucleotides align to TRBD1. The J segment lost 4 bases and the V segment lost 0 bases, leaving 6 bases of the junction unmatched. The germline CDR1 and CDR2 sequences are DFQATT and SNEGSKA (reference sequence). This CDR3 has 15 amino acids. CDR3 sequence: CSARDVGQDYNEQFF. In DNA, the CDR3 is TGCAGTGCTAGAGATGTCGGACAGGATTACAATGAGCAGTTCTTC.

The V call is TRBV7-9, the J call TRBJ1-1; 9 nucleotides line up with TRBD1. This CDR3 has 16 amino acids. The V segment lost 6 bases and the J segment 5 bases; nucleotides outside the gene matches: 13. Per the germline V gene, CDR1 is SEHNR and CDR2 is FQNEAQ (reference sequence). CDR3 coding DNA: TGTGCCAGCAGTGGGAATCCGGGACAGGGTCGAACTGAAGCTTTCTTT. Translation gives CASSGNPGQGRTEAFF.

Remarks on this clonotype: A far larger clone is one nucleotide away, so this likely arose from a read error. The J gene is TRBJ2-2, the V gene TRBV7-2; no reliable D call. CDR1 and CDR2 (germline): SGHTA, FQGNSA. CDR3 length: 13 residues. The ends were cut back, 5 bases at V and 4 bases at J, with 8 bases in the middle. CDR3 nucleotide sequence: TGTGCCAGCAGCCGGTGGGGCACCGGGGAGCTGTTTTTT. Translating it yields CASSRWGTGELFF.

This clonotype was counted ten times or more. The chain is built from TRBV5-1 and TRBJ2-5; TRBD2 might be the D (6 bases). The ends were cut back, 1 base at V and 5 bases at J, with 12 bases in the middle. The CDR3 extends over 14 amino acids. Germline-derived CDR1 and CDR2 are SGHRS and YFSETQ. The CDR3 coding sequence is TGCGCCAGCAGCTTGAACGGGGGAGGTGAGACCCAGTACTTC. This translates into CASSLNGGGETQYF. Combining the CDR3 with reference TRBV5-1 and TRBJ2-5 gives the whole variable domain KAGVTQTPRYLIKTRGQQVTLSCSPISGHRSVSWYQQTPGQGLQFLFEYFSETQRNKGNFPGRFSGRQFSNSRSEMNVSTLELGDSALYLCASSLNGGGETQYFGPGTRLLVL.

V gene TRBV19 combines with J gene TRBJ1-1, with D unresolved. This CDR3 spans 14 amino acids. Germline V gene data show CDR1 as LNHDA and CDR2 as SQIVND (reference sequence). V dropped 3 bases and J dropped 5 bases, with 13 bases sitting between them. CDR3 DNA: TGTGCCAGTAGTATTCGGACCCGAAGGACTGAAGCTTTCTTT. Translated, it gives CASSIRTRRTEAFF.

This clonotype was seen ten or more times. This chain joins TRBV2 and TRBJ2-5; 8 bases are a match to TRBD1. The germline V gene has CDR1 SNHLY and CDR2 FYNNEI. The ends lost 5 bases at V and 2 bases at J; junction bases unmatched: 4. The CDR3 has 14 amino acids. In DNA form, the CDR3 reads TGTGCCAGCAGTAAGGACAGGGCTCAAGAGACCCAGTACTTC. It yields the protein CASSKDRAQETQYF.

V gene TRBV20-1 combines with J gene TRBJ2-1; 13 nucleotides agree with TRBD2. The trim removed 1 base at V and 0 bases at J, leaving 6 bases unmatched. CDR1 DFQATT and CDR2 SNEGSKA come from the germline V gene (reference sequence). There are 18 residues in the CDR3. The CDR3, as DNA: TGCAGTGCTAGAGGCCGACTAGCGGGGGGTCTCTCCTACAATGAGCAGTTCTTC. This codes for CSARGRLAGGLSYNEQFF.

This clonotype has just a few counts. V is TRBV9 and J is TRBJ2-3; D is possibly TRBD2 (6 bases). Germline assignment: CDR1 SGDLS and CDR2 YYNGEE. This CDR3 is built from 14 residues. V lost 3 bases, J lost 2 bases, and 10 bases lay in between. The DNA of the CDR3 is TGTGCCAGCAGCGACGGACTACACACAGATACGCAGTATTTT. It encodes CASSDGLHTDTQYF.

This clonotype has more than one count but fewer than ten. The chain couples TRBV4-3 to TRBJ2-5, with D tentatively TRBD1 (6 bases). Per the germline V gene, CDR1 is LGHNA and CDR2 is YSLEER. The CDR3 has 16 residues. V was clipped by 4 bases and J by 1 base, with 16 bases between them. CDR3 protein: CASSPPGTPIQETQYF. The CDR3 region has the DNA TGCGCCAGCAGCCCGCCCGGGACACCAATCCAAGAGACCCAGTACTTC.

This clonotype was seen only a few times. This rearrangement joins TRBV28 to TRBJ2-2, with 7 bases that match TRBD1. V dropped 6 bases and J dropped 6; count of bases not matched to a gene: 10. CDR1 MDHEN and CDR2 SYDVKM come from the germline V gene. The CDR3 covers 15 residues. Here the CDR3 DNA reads TGTGCCAGCAGCTTAACAGGCAGGGGGTCCGGGGAGCTGTTTTTT. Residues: CASSLTGRGSGELFF.

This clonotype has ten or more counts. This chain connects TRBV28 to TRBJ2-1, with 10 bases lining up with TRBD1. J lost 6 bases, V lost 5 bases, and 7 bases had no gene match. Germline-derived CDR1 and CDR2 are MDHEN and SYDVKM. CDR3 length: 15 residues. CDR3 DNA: TGTGCCAGCAGTCCTCCTGGGACAGGGGTCAATGAGCAGTTCTTC. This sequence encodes CASSPPGTGVNEQFF.

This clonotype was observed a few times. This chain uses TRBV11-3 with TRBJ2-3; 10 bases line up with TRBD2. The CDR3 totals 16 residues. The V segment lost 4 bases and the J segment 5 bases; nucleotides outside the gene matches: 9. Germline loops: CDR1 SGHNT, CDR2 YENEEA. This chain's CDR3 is CASSSRTSGEVDTQYF. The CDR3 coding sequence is TGTGCCAGCAGCTCGAGGACTAGCGGAGAGGTAGATACGCAGTATTTT.